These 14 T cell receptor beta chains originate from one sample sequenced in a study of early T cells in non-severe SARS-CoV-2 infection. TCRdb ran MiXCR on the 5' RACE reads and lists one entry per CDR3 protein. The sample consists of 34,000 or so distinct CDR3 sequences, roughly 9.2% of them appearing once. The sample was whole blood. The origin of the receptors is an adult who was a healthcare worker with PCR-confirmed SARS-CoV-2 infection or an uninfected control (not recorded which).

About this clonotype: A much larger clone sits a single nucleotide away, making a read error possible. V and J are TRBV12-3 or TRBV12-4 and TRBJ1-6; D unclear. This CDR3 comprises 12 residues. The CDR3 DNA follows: TGTGCCAGCAGTTCACGTAATTCACCCATCCACTTT. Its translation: CASSSRNSPIHF.

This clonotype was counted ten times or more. CDR3 nucleotides: TGTGCCAGCAGGGTCGGACACAATTATAACTATGGCTACACCTTC. This translates into CASRVGHNYNYGYTF. The J gene is TRBJ1-2, the V gene TRBV6-5; D is possibly TRBD1 (5 bases). Trimming removed 6 bases at V and 1 base at J, with 15 bases between. The CDR3 extends over 15 amino acids. CDR1 is MNHEY and CDR2 is SVGAGI in the germline V gene.

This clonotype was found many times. Here the CDR3 reads CASSYGGDTQYF. Written as DNA, the CDR3 is TGTGCCAGCAGTTACGGAGGGGATACGCAGTATTTT. V and J are TRBV12-3 or TRBV12-4 and TRBJ2-3, with D possibly TRBD2 on 6 matching bases. The CDR3 extends over 12 amino acids. Trimming removed 4 bases from V and 6 bases from J, with 8 bases in between.

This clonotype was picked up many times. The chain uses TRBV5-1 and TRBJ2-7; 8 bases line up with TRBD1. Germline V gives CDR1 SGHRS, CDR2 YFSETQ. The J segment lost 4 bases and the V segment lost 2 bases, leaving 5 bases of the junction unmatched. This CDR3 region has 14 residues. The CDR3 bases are TGCGCCAGCAGCTTCACAGGGGGAACTTACGAGCAGTACTTC. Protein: CASSFTGGTYEQYF.

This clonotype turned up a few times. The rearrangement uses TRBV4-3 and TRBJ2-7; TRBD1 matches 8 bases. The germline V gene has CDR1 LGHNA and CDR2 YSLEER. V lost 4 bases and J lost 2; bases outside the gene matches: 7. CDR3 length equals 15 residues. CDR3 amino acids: CASSLGRQGTYEQYF. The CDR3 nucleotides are TGCGCCAGCAGCCTAGGAAGACAGGGGACCTACGAGCAGTACTTC.

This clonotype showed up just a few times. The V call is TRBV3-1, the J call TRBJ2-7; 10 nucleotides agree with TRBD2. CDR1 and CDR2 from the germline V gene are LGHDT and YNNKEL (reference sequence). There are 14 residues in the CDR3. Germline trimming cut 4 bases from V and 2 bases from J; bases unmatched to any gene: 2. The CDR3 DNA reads TGTGCCAGCAGCCTCAGCGGGGGGGCCTACGAGCAGTACTTC. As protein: CASSLSGGAYEQYF.

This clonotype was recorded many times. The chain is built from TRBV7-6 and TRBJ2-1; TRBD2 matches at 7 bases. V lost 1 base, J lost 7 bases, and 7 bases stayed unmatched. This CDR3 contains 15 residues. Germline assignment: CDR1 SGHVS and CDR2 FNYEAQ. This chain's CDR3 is CASSLGRLAGNEQFF. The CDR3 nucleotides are TGTGCCAGCAGCTTAGGTAGACTAGCTGGTAATGAGCAGTTCTTC.

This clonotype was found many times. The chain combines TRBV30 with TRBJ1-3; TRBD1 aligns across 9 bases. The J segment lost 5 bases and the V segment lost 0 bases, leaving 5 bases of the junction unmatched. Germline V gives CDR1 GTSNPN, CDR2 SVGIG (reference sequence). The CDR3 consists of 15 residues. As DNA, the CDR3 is TGTGCCTGGAGTGTGCCGGGACAGGGAAGAAACACCATATATTTT. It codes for CAWSVPGQGRNTIYF.

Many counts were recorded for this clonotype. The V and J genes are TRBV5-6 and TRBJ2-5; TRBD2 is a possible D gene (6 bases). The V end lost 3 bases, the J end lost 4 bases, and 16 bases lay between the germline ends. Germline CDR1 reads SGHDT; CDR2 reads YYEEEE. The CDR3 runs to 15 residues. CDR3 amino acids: CASSWGAGNTETQYF. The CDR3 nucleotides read TGTGCCAGCAGCTGGGGAGCGGGCAATACAGAGACCCAGTACTTC.

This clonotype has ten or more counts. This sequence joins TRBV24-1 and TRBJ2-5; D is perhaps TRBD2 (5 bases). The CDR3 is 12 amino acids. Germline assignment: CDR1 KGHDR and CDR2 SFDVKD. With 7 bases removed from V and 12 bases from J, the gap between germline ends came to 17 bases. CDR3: CATSLSAGPKYF. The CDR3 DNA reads TGTGCCACCAGCTTGTCGGCGGGTCCAAAGTACTTC.

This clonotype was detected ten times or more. The CDR3 loop reads CASSPMTVGDTGELFF. CDR3 nucleotide sequence: TGTGCCAGCAGTCCCATGACAGTAGGAGACACCGGGGAGCTGTTTTTT. The chain combines TRBV27 with TRBJ2-2; D may be TRBD1 (5 bases). CDR1 and CDR2 from the germline V gene are MNHEY and SMNVEV (reference sequence). Trimming cost V 5 bases and J 3 bases, with 16 bases left between them. This CDR3 is 16 amino acids long.

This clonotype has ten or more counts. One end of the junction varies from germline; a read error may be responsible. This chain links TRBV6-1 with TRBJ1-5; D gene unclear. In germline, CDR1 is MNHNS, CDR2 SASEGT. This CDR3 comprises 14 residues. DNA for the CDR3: TGTGCCAGCAGTGAACTAGGAGGCAACCAGCCCCAGCATTTT. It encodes CASSELGGNQPQHF.

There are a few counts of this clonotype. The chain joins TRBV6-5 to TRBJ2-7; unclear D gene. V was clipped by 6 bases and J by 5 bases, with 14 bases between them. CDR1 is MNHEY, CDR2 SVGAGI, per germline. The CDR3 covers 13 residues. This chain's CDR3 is CASSPVHSNEQYF. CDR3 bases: TGTGCCAGCAGCCCGGTTCATAGTAACGAGCAGTACTTC.

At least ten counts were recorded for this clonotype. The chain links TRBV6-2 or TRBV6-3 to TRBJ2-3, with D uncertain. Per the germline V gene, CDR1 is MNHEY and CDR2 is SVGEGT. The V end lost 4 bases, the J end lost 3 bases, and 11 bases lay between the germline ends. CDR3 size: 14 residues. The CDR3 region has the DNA TGTGCCAGCAGTTCCCCGGCCAGAACAGATACGCAGTATTTT. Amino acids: CASSSPARTDTQYF.